A single sample gave rise to the 24 T cell receptor beta chains below, sequenced in a study of shared clonotypes between healthy human individuals. TCRdb's table, derived via immunoSEQ multiplex PCR, lists solely in-frame clones and lacks some. The table has roughly 480,000 clones, around three quarters seen once. Sample: PBMCs. All receptors come from a woman aged 40-49 years in good health. Some clones in this sample may be carry-over from other donors' samples.

CDR3 residues: CSVESHSGSTAGNPQYF. The CDR3, as DNA: TGCAGCGTTGAAAGTCATAGCGGGAGTACGGCCGGTAATCCGCAGTATTTT. V and J are TRBV29-1 and TRBJ2-3, with 9 bases fitting TRBD2. This CDR3 comprises 17 residues. V dropped 2 bases and J dropped 10; count of bases not matched to a gene: 19. Germline V gives CDR1 SQVTM, CDR2 ANQGSEA.

The chain joins TRBV30 to TRBJ1-1; D is possibly TRBD1 (5 bases). The germline gives CDR1 GTSNPN, CDR2 SVGIG (reference sequence). The V gene lost 4 bases and the J gene lost 4 bases, with 10 bases spanning the gap. The CDR3 is 12 residues long. The CDR3 is CAWNGGSTEAFF. The CDR3 coding sequence is TGTGCCTGGAATGGGGGATCCACTGAAGCTTTCTTT.

The chain employs TRBV19 and TRBJ1-5; no definite D call. Trimming cost V 5 bases and J 4 bases, with 12 bases left between them. CDR3 size: 14 residues. From germline, CDR1 is LNHDA and CDR2 SQIVND (reference sequence). DNA of the CDR3: TGTGCCAGTAGTCCCCCCCTGGGGAATCAGCCCCAGCATTTT. Protein sequence: CASSPPLGNQPQHF.

This clone was recorded only once. V gene TRBV4-3 combines with J gene TRBJ2-5, with D hard to call. V lost 2 bases and J lost 5, with 15 bases in between. Per the germline V gene, CDR1 is LGHNA and CDR2 is YSLEER. This CDR3 contains 15 residues. CDR3 coding DNA: TGCGCCAGCAGCCAAACCACCACCGCGGCGGAGACCCAGTACTTC. Its protein is CASSQTTTAAETQYF.

V and J are TRBV14 and TRBJ2-1; 7 bases are shared with TRBD1. V lost 4 bases and J lost 6; bases outside the gene matches: 12. Germline V lookup: CDR1 SGHDN, CDR2 FVKESK. The CDR3 is made up of 16 amino acids. The CDR3 region is CASSPRQGVSLNEQFF. CDR3 coding DNA: TGTGCCAGCAGCCCACGACAGGGTGTATCTCTCAATGAGCAGTTCTTC.

The gene calls are TRBV23-1 and TRBJ2-7; 9 positions agree with TRBD1. TRBV23-1 is labeled an ORF, and its function is uncertain. This CDR3 spans 14 amino acids. V was pared by 9 bases and J by 6 bases, with 12 bases of the junction left unmatched. CDR3: CARVSGTGIPEQYF. DNA of the CDR3: TGCGCCAGAGTCTCCGGGACAGGGATCCCCGAGCAGTACTTC.

The chain combines TRBV7-2 with TRBJ1-4; D is perhaps TRBD1 (6 bases). V dropped 2 bases and J dropped 7 bases, with 17 bases sitting between them. The CDR3 is 16 amino acids. CDR1 SGHTA and CDR2 FQGNSA come from the germline V gene. For the CDR3, the DNA is TGTGCCAGCAGCTTATTTATGGTGGGGGGCGGTGAAAAACTGTTTTTT. As protein: CASSLFMVGGGEKLFF.

On this clone: The sample holds other DNA sequences that translate to the same CDR3. The V gene is TRBV7-3, the J gene TRBJ2-3; TRBD2 matches at 13 bases. Germline V gene lookup returns CDR1 SGHTA and CDR2 FQGTGA. J gave up 5 bases and V 6 bases, and 11 bases lay outside the gene matches. There are 17 residues in the CDR3. CDR3 coding DNA: TGTGCCAGCAGTCCCCGGACTAGCGGGAGATCTGTAGATACGCAGTATTTT. The encoded protein is CASSPRTSGRSVDTQYF.

The rearrangement joins TRBV4-2 to TRBJ1-1; TRBD1 matches at 7 bases. V lost 0 bases, J lost 7 bases, and 14 bases stayed unmatched. The CDR3 consists of 17 residues. The V gene's germline CDR1 is LGHNA and CDR2 YNFKEQ. The CDR3 DNA reads TGTGCCAGCAGCCAAGACGAGTCACAGGGGAAGGGTTATGAAGCTTTCTTT. It is translated as CASSQDESQGKGYEAFF.

The chain employs TRBV6-6 and TRBJ2-1, with unresolved D. The V gene lost 7 bases and the J gene lost 7 bases, with 20 bases spanning the gap. The CDR3 runs to 15 residues. Looked up from germline, CDR1 is MNHNY and CDR2 is SVGAGI (reference sequence). The CDR3: CASTFTPDSGNEQFF. The CDR3 nucleotides are TGTGCCAGCACCTTCACACCTGACTCCGGGAATGAGCAGTTCTTC.

The chain uses TRBV4-2 and TRBJ2-7; weak D call: TRBD1 (5 bases). V lost 0 bases and J lost 1, with 7 bases in between. The V gene's germline CDR1 is LGHNA and CDR2 YNFKEQ. The CDR3 has 14 amino acids. This CDR3 is CASSQETDSYEQYF. Here the CDR3 DNA reads TGTGCCAGCAGCCAAGAGACAGATTCCTACGAGCAGTACTTC.

The chain links TRBV5-1 to TRBJ2-7, with D perhaps matching TRBD1 or TRBD2 (5 bases each). Germline V CDR1 and CDR2: SGHRS, YFSETQ. V was trimmed by 3 bases and J by 0 bases, leaving 16 bases between them. The CDR3 sequence is 16 residues long. CDR3 region: CASSSRGTLVSYEQYF. The DNA for the CDR3 is TGCGCCAGCAGCTCTAGAGGGACGCTGGTCTCCTACGAGCAGTACTTC.

The gene calls are TRBV7-2 and TRBJ2-7, with 8 bases lining up with TRBD1. J lost 3 bases, V lost 1 base, and 8 bases had no gene match. CDR3 length: 16 residues. Germline lookup yields CDR1 SGHTA and CDR2 FQGNSA. CDR3 sequence (DNA): TGTGCCAGCAGCTTAGAGGGCAGGGGGCTTGGCTACGAGCAGTACTTC. The encoded protein is CASSLEGRGLGYEQYF.

The V and J genes are TRBV19 and TRBJ2-7; D is unresolved. The ends were cut back, 3 bases at V and 2 bases at J, with 14 bases in the middle. Germline CDR1 reads LNHDA; CDR2 reads SQIVND (reference sequence). This CDR3 comprises 15 residues. CDR3: CASSIRSSTPYEQYF. CDR3 bases: TGTGCCAGTAGTATTCGGTCCTCAACCCCCTACGAGCAGTACTTC.

The CDR3 nucleotides are TGTGCCACCGCGACTAGCGGGAGGCCTGAGCAGTTCTTC. Encoded protein: CATATSGRPEQFF. V and J are TRBV10-3 and TRBJ2-1, with TRBD2 identical over 13 bases. V dropped 10 bases and J dropped 9; count of bases not matched to a gene: 6. CDR3 length: 13 amino acids. The germline V gene has CDR1 ENHRY and CDR2 SYGVKD.

The chain couples TRBV27 to TRBJ2-7, with 11 positions matching TRBD2. The CDR3 is 17 residues long. V lost 6 bases to trimming and J lost 4 bases; unmatched junction nucleotides: 14. Germline lookup yields CDR1 MNHEY and CDR2 SMNVEV (reference sequence). This CDR3 is CASSRHRLLAGGYEQYF. For the CDR3, the DNA is TGTGCCAGCAGCCGCCACCGGCTTCTAGCGGGAGGATACGAGCAGTACTTC.

V gene TRBV4-2 combines with J gene TRBJ1-5; D is uncertain. The CDR3 is 13 amino acids. V lost 5 bases to trimming and J lost 7 bases, with 12 bases between them. Germline CDR1 reads LGHNA; CDR2 reads YNFKEQ. The CDR3 loop reads CASSSLGSQPQHF. The CDR3 DNA follows: TGTGCCAGCAGCTCGCTTGGGTCACAGCCCCAGCATTTT.

The J gene is TRBJ2-2, the V gene TRBV9; TRBD2 aligns across 9 bases. There are 16 residues in the CDR3. Germline assignment: CDR1 SGDLS and CDR2 YYNGEE. Unmatched junction bases numbered 14, after V lost 4 bases and J lost 10 bases. In DNA, the CDR3 is TGTGCCAGCAGCCTCCCCGGGGCGGGAGGGCCCGCGGAGCTGTTTTTT. It yields the protein CASSLPGAGGPAELFF.

Points on this clone: An end of the junction does not agree with germline; a read error may underlie this. The V call is TRBV11-3, the J call TRBJ2-1, with D uncertain. The V gene's germline CDR1 is SGHNT and CDR2 YENEEA. The CDR3 is 15 amino acids. The CDR3, as DNA: TGTGCCAGCAGTTTAGGATTGGCGGAAAGCAATGAGCAGTTCTTC. Residues: CASSLGLAESNEQFF.

This chain connects TRBV11-2 to TRBJ2-7, with D hard to call. This CDR3 is built from 14 residues. Trimming shortened V by 1 base and J by 1 base, and 8 bases separated the two germline ends. Germline CDR1 reads SGHAT; CDR2 reads FQNNGV. The CDR3 reads CASSLGVSSYEQYF. CDR3 nucleotide sequence: TGTGCCAGCAGCTTAGGGGTATCATCCTACGAGCAGTACTTC.

J is TRBJ2-5 and V is TRBV5-1; D ambiguous. The CDR3 totals 13 residues. Trimming took 3 bases from V and 4 from J, leaving 10 bases between them. The germline CDR1 and CDR2 sequences are SGHRS and YFSETQ. CDR3 nucleotides: TGCGCCAGCAGCTCCCCCTTTGTAGAGACCCAGTACTTC. Translated, it gives CASSSPFVETQYF.

This clone was seen more than once but under ten times. The rearrangement joins TRBV9 to TRBJ2-2; possible D gene TRBD2, 5 bases. The CDR3 runs to 14 residues. Germline V lookup: CDR1 SGDLS, CDR2 YYNGEE. Trimming removed 5 bases from V and 3 bases from J, with 11 bases in between. CDR3: CASSSQRHTGELFF. The CDR3 DNA reads as TGTGCCAGCAGTTCCCAGCGGCACACCGGGGAGCTGTTTTTT.

The V gene is TRBV28, the J gene TRBJ2-7, with a possible D match to TRBD1 (6 bases). V lost 6 bases and J 4 bases, leaving 16 bases between the germline ends. CDR3 length equals 14 residues. CDR1 is MDHEN and CDR2 is SYDVKM in the germline V gene. The CDR3 DNA sequence: TGTGCCAGCAGGGACGCAGGGGAGAGGTACGAGCAGTACTTC. It codes for CASRDAGERYEQYF.

In DNA form, the CDR3 reads TGTGCCAGCAGTTGGAGTTTTTACAATGAGCAGTTCTTC. It codes for CASSWSFYNEQFF. This chain uses TRBV28 with TRBJ2-1, with unresolved D. There are 13 residues in the CDR3. Germline V gene data show CDR1 as MDHEN and CDR2 as SYDVKM. V was trimmed by 4 bases and J by 4 bases, leaving 8 bases between them.